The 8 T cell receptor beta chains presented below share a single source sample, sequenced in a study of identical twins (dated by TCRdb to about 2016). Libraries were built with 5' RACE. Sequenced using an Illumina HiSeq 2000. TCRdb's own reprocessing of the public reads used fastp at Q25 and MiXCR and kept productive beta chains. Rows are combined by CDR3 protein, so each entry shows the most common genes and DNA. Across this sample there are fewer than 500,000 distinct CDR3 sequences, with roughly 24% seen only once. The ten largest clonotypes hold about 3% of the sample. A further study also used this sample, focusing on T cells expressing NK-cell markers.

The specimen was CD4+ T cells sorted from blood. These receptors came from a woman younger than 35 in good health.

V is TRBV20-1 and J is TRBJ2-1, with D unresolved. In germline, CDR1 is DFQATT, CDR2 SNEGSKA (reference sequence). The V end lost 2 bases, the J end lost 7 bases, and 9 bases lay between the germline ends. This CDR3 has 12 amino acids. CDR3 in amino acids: CSARRPPNEQFF. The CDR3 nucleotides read TGCAGTGCTAGACGGCCGCCGAATGAGCAGTTCTTC.

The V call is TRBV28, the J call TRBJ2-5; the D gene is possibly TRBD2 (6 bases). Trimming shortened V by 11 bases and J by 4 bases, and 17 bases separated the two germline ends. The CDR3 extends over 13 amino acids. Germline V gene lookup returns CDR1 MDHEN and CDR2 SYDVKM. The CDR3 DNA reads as TGTGCCTTGAGGCCGCGGGATAGAGAGACCCAGTACTTC. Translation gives CALRPRDRETQYF.

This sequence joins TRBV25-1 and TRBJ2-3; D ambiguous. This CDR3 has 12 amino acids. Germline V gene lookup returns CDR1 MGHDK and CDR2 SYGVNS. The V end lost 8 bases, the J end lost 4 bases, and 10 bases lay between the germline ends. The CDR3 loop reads CASARVADTQYF. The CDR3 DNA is TGTGCCAGCGCCCGAGTAGCAGATACGCAGTATTTT.

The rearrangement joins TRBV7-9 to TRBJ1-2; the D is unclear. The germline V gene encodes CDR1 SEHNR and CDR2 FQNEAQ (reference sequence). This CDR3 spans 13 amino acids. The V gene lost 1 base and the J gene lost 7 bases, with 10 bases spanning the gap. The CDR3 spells CASSLGEGRGYTF. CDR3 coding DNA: TGTGCCAGCAGCTTAGGGGAAGGACGTGGCTACACCTTC.

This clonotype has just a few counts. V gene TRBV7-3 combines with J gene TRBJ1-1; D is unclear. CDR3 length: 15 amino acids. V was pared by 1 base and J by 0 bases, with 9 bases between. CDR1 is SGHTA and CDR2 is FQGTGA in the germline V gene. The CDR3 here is CASSLSPAVNTEAFF. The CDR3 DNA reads TGTGCCAGCAGCTTAAGCCCCGCCGTGAACACTGAAGCTTTCTTT.

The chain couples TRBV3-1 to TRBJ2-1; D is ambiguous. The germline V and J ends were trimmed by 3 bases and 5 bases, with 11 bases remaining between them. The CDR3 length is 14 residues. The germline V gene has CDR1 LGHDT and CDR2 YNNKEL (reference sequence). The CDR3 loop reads CASSHLVGHNEQFF. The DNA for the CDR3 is TGTGCCAGCAGCCATCTGGTCGGACACAATGAGCAGTTCTTC.

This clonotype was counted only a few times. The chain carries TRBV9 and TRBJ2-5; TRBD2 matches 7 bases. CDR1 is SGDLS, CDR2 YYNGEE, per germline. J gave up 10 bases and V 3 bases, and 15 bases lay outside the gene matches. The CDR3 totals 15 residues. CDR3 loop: CASSGRLAGDEDQYF. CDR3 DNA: TGTGCCAGCAGCGGTCGACTGGCGGGAGACGAAGACCAGTACTTC. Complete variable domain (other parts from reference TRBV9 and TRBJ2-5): DSGVTQTPKHLITATGQRVTLRCSPRSGDLSVYWYQQSLDQGLQFLIQYYNGEERAKGNILERFSAQQFPDLHSELNLSSLELGDSALYFCASSGRLAGDEDQYFGPGTRLLVL.

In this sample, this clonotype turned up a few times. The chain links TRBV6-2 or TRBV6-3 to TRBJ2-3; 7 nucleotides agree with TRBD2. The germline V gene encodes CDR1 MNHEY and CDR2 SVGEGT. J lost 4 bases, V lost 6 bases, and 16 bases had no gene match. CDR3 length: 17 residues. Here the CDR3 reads CASRGLADVRRPDTQYF. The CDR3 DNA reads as TGTGCCAGCAGAGGTCTAGCGGATGTACGCCGACCAGATACGCAGTATTTT.